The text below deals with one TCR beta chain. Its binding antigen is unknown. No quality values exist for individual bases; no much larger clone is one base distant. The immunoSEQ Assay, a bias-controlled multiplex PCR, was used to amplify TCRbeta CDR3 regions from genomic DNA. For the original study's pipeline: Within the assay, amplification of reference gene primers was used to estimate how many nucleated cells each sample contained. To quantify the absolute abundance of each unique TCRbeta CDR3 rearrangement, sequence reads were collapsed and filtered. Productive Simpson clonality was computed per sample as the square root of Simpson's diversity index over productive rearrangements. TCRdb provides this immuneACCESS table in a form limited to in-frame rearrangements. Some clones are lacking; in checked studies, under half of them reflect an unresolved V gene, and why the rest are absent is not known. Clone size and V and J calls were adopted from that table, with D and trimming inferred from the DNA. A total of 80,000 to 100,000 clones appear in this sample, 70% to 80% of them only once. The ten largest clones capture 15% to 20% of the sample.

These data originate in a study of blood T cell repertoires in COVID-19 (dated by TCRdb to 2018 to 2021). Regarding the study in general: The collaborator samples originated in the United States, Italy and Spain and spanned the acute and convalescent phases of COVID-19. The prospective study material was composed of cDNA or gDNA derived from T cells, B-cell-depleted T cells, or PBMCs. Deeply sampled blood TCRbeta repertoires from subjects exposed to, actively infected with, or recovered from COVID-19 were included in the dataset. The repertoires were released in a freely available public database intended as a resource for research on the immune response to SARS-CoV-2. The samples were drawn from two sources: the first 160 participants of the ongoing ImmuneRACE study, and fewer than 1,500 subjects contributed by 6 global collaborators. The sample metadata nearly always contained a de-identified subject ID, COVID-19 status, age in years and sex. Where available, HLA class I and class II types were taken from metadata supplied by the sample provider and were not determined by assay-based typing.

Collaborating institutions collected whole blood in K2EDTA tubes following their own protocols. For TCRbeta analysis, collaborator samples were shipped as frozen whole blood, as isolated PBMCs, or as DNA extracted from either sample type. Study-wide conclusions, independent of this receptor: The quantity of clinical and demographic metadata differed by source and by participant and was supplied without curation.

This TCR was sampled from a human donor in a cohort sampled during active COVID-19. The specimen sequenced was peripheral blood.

The DNA is as follows: TGTGCCAGCAGCCCCTTACTCCGGGACAGGGGGCTATGGTCCTATGGCTACACCTTC. Translated, this gives CASSPLLRDRGLWSYGYTF. In this chain, TRBV28 is recombined with TRBJ1-2, with 12 bases matching TRBD1. Trimming takes 6 bases off V and 4 bases off J; junction bases not matched to a gene: 18. CDR1 and CDR2, per the germline V gene, are MDHEN and SYDVKM. The CDR3 spans 19 residues, from the cysteine through the phenylalanine. Kept here is only the CDR3 DNA, which spans 57 bases and is read in frame from base 1.